The entry below gives a single TCR beta chain sequence along with its context. This record comes from a study of T cell responses to AZD1222 COVID-19 vaccine. Clones were read by immunoSEQ multiplex PCR, and TCRdb kept only the in-frame ones, dropping some. Of 100,000 to 150,000 clones in the sample, approximately 88% were seen once. CDR3 length: 11 amino acids. V lost 10 bases, J lost 6 bases, and 12 bases lay in between. CDR1 ENHRY and CDR2 SYGVKD come from the germline V gene. The gene calls are TRBV10-3 and TRBJ1-2; unclear D gene. The source material was peripheral blood, sampled on day 0 of AZD1222 vaccination. The sequence derives from an adult in good health. The DNA for the CDR3 is TGTGCCACGCAATCCGGGGATGGCTACACCTTC. Amino acids: CATQSGDGYTF.